The 22 T cell receptor beta chains in this list originate from one sample, sequenced in a study of shared T cell receptors in the human thymus. The table came from immunoSEQ multiplex PCR; TCRdb's copy has only in-frame clones and leaves some out. The sample yields some 640,000 clones, around 87% seen once. This sample also belongs to another study, concerning human thymus T cells.

The specimen was thymocytes. The receptors were sampled from a boy less than two years old with a congenital heart defect.

CDR3 DNA: TGTGCCAGCAGCAATGCGGTCAATACCGACGTTCCATATTCACCCCTCCACTTT. It is translated as CASSNAVNTDVPYSPLHF. The gene calls are TRBV21-1 and TRBJ1-6. TRBV21-1 represents a pseudogene. The CDR3 loop spans 18 amino acids.

Written as DNA, the CDR3 is TGTGCCAGCAGCCAAGGTATCAGGGCCACTAATGAAAAACTGTTTTTT. It specifies CASSQGIRATNEKLFF. This chain uses TRBV14 with TRBJ1-4, with a weak D call TRBD1 (5 bases). The CDR3 loop spans 16 amino acids. Germline CDR1 and CDR2: SGHDN and FVKESK. Trimming stripped 1 base from V and 2 bases from J, with 11 bases between.

The V call is TRBV7-8, the J call TRBJ1-3; TRBD1 matches 9 bases. Trimming removed 2 bases from V and 1 base from J; junction bases left unmatched: 12. Per germline, CDR1 SGHVS and CDR2 FQNEAQ. This CDR3 spans 19 amino acids. The CDR3 DNA reads TGTGCCAGCAGCTTATGGGGCCCCGGGACAGGGACTTCTGGAAACACCATATATTTT. This sequence encodes CASSLWGPGTGTSGNTIYF.

In nucleotides, the CDR3 is TGTGCCAGCAGCGTGCACCCTGGACAACAAACCTACGAGCAGTACTTC. This gives the protein CASSVHPGQQTYEQYF. V usage is TRBV5-5 and J usage is TRBJ2-7; D may be TRBD1 (5 bases). The CDR3 totals 16 residues. The V gene's germline CDR1 is SGHKS and CDR2 YYEKEE (reference sequence). Trimming removed 4 bases at V and 2 bases at J, with 19 bases between.

The V call is TRBV4-1, the J call TRBJ1-4, with D unresolved. The germline gives CDR1 MGHRA, CDR2 YSYEKL. Trimming took 2 bases from V and 7 from J, leaving 14 bases between them. The CDR3 is 15 residues long. The CDR3 DNA sequence: TGCGCCAGCAGCCAATCTTACAGAATTTTTGAAAAACTGTTTTTT. The encoded protein is CASSQSYRIFEKLFF.

On this clone: At one end the junction does not follow the germline gene, possibly because of a read error. The V gene is TRBV11-2, the J gene TRBJ2-3, with a tentative D call TRBD1 (5 bases). CDR1 and CDR2 from the germline V gene are SGHAT and FQNNGV. There are 14 residues in the CDR3. In DNA form, the CDR3 reads TGTGCCAGCAGCTTAGTTGACAGCAGAGATACGCAGTATTTT. This sequence encodes CASSLVDSRDTQYF.

The chain carries TRBV18 and TRBJ1-2; 12 bases fit TRBD1. J lost 3 bases, V lost 3 bases, and 5 bases had no gene match. Germline CDR1 is KGHSH and CDR2 is LQKENI. This CDR3 has 16 residues. The CDR3, as DNA: TGTGCCAGCTCACCCCGGGACAGGGGGCGTGACTATGGCTACACCTTC. It translates to CASSPRDRGRDYGYTF.

This sequence joins TRBV28 and TRBJ1-1; 7 bases are shared with TRBD1. This CDR3 region has 13 residues. J was trimmed by 3 bases and V by 5 bases; bases with no gene match: 3. Per the germline V gene, CDR1 is MDHEN and CDR2 is SYDVKM. For the CDR3, the DNA is TGTGCCAGCAGTCAAGGGGGCTACACTGAAGCTTTCTTT. The encoded protein is CASSQGGYTEAFF.

This chain connects TRBV11-2 to TRBJ2-7, with a possible D match to TRBD1 (6 bases). The length of the CDR3 is 14 residues. The V end was cut by 5 bases, the J end by 3 bases, with 14 bases between. Looked up from germline, CDR1 is SGHAT and CDR2 is FQNNGV. The CDR3 nucleotides read TGTGCCAGCAGCCAAACGACAGGCTACTACGAGCAGTACTTC. Its protein product is CASSQTTGYYEQYF.

A few counts support this clone. The genes are TRBV19 and TRBJ1-3; 7 nucleotides agree with TRBD1. CDR1 and CDR2 from the germline V gene are LNHDA and SQIVND (reference sequence). V lost 9 bases to trimming and J lost 0 bases; unmatched junction nucleotides: 5. The CDR3 extends over 14 amino acids. The CDR3 sequence: CASRGDSSGNTIYF. The CDR3 DNA reads TGTGCCAGCCGTGGGGACAGCTCTGGAAACACCATATATTTT.

The chain has TRBV28 and TRBJ1-1; D ambiguous. V shed 2 bases and J shed 0 bases, with 13 bases lying between them. Germline V CDR1 and CDR2: MDHEN, SYDVKM. This CDR3 spans 16 amino acids. The CDR3 DNA is TGTGCCAGCAGTTTAAGAGAATACAGCCTGAACACTGAAGCTTTCTTT. Translation: CASSLREYSLNTEAFF.

This chain links TRBV7-9 with TRBJ2-7, with D unresolved. The ends were cut back, 5 bases at V and 6 bases at J, with 23 bases in the middle. Germline values: CDR1 SEHNR, CDR2 FQNEAQ (reference sequence). The CDR3 loop spans 16 amino acids. The CDR3 DNA reads as TGTGCCAGCAGCCTAGAACAGAGAAATGAGCTACGCGAGCAGTACTTC. Translated: CASSLEQRNELREQYF. Full variable domain (missing parts from reference TRBV7-9 and TRBJ2-7): DTGVSQNPRHKITKRGQNVTFRCDPISEHNRLYWYRQTLGQGPEFLTYFQNEAQLEKSRLLSDRFSAERPKGSFSTLEIQRTEQGDSAMYLCASSLEQRNELREQYFGPGTRLTVT.

The chain is built from TRBV7-9 and TRBJ2-7; 16 bases map to TRBD2. The trim removed 1 base at V and 5 bases at J, leaving 11 bases unmatched. The CDR3 has 19 residues. Germline V CDR1 and CDR2: SEHNR, FQNEAQ (reference sequence). The CDR3, as DNA: TGTGCCAGCAGCTTAGGGCAACCGGGACTAGCGGGAGGGCCCCACGAGCAGTACTTC. This sequence encodes CASSLGQPGLAGGPHEQYF.

This rearrangement joins TRBV19 to TRBJ1-6; D is perhaps TRBD1 (6 bases). Germline values: CDR1 LNHDA, CDR2 SQIVND (reference sequence). The CDR3 runs to 13 residues. V lost 5 bases and J 8 bases, leaving 10 bases between the germline ends. This CDR3 is CASSRAGDSPLHF. Written as DNA, the CDR3 is TGTGCCAGTAGTCGGGCAGGGGATTCACCCCTCCACTTT.

This chain connects TRBV14 to TRBJ2-5; 12 nucleotides agree with TRBD2. J was trimmed by 5 bases and V by 5 bases; bases with no gene match: 6. This CDR3 is built from 15 residues. Per germline, CDR1 SGHDN and CDR2 FVKESK. The CDR3 loop is CASSTRTSGDETQYF. The CDR3, as DNA: TGTGCCAGCAGCACTCGGACTAGCGGGGATGAGACCCAGTACTTC.

The rearrangement uses TRBV14 and TRBJ2-1; 11 bases line up with TRBD2. The CDR3 is 16 amino acids. The V segment lost 0 bases and the J segment 6 bases; nucleotides outside the gene matches: 4. CDR1 and CDR2 (germline): SGHDN, FVKESK. CDR3 sequence reads: CASSQDIAGGVNEQFF. CDR3 sequence (DNA): TGTGCCAGCAGCCAAGATATAGCGGGAGGGGTCAATGAGCAGTTCTTC. The variable domain in full, completed from reference TRBV14 and TRBJ2-1, reads EAGVTQFPSHSVIEKGQTVTLRCDPISGHDNLYWYRRVMGKEIKFLLHFVKESKQDESGMPNNRFLAERTGGTYSTLKVQPAELEDSGVYFCASSQDIAGGVNEQFFGPGTRLTVL.

The J gene is TRBJ2-2, the V gene TRBV5-1; D might be TRBD1 (5 bases). CDR3 length equals 18 residues. Looked up from germline, CDR1 is SGHRS and CDR2 is YFSETQ. V lost 5 bases and J 0 bases, leaving 20 bases between the germline ends. CDR3: CASRVAGDSGSNTGELFF. The CDR3 nucleotides are TGCGCCAGCAGAGTGGCCGGAGACTCAGGGTCGAACACCGGGGAGCTGTTTTTT.

This chain joins TRBV7-8 and TRBJ1-5, with 7 bases matching TRBD1. Looked up from germline, CDR1 is SGHVS and CDR2 is FQNEAQ. The CDR3 has 15 amino acids. V dropped 5 bases and J dropped 5; count of bases not matched to a gene: 9. The CDR3 loop reads CASSPPRDSDQPQHF. The CDR3 DNA reads as TGTGCCAGCAGCCCCCCCCGGGACAGCGATCAGCCCCAGCATTTT.

V usage is TRBV7-3 and J usage is TRBJ2-3, with TRBD1 matching over 8 bases. Germline CDR1 SGHTA, CDR2 FQGTGA. This CDR3 spans 16 amino acids. V was pared by 4 bases and J by 5 bases, with 11 bases of the junction left unmatched. The CDR3 DNA follows: TGTGCCAGCAGCTCCAACCCCCGACAGGGGCAAGATACGCAGTATTTT. Its translation: CASSSNPRQGQDTQYF.

The CDR3 DNA reads TGTGCCAGCACAGGACTGGGCAATCAGCCCCAGCATTTT. Translated, it gives CASTGLGNQPQHF. V is TRBV6-1 and J is TRBJ1-5; D gene unclear. Germline V gene sequence: CDR1 MNHNS, CDR2 SASEGT. This CDR3 region has 13 residues. V was trimmed by 7 bases and J by 2 bases, leaving 9 bases between them.

The chain combines TRBV15 with TRBJ2-7, with 8 bases identical to TRBD2. Germline-derived CDR1 and CDR2 are LNHNV and YYDKDF (reference sequence). The trim removed 3 bases at V and 4 bases at J, leaving 29 bases unmatched. The CDR3 is 22 amino acids. The CDR3: CATSRPLDWLAGKIGPLYEQYF. CDR3 in DNA: TGTGCCACCAGCAGGCCCCTGGACTGGTTAGCGGGAAAAATTGGGCCTCTTTACGAGCAGTACTTC.

J is TRBJ2-2 and V is TRBV4-3; 8 bases match TRBD1. This CDR3 contains 17 residues. The ends lost 3 bases at V and 5 bases at J; junction bases unmatched: 11. Germline CDR1 LGHNA, CDR2 YSLEER. CDR3 in DNA: TGCGCCAGCAGCCAGGCCCGGGACAGGCTTTGGACCGGGGAGCTGTTTTTT. Translated, it gives CASSQARDRLWTGELFF.